This T cell receptor beta chain originates from a study of graft-versus-host responses after intestinal transplantation. Findings and limits, study-wide: Graft-versus-host to host-versus-graft clonal ratios in allografts were high in patients with graft-donor T cell macrochimerism.

The V end lost 3 bases, the J end lost 4 bases, and 12 bases lay between the germline ends. The CDR3 runs to 14 residues. Germline CDR1 is MNHNS and CDR2 is SASEGT. Each mixed lymphocyte reaction held some 200,000 CFSE-labeled responders and some 200,000 irradiated violet-dye-labeled stimulators. Some clones are missing from TCRdb's copy, which holds only in-frame ones; the method was immunoSEQ multiplex PCR. The sample consists of roughly 14,000 clones, just under 30% of them appearing once. This chain connects TRBV6-1 to TRBJ1-1; the D is unclear. The specimen was alloreactive CD4+ T cells from a mixed lymphocyte reaction culture, collected before intestinal transplant. Indicated subset: CFSE-low proliferating T cells sorted from roughly six-day pre-transplant mixed lymphocyte reaction (GvH or HvG direction). The receptor was isolated from a human patient who received an intestinal transplant. The CDR3 nucleotides are TGTGCCAGCAGTGACGCCCCCCGGGGCACTGAAGCTTTCTTT. It specifies CASSDAPRGTEAFF.